The text below deals with one T cell receptor (beta chain). V dropped 9 bases and J dropped 5; count of bases not matched to a gene: 14. This CDR3 comprises 15 residues. The germline gives CDR1 LNHDA, CDR2 SQIVND (reference sequence). As processed by the authors: Amplification with reference gene primers provided the estimates of nucleated cell counts. The table came from immunoSEQ multiplex PCR; TCRdb's copy has only in-frame clones and leaves some out. That table is the source of V, J and clone size, and D and trimming were worked out from the DNA. The sample lists 98,000 or so clones; approximately 88% were seen once. The record originates from a study of blood T cell repertoires in COVID-19. Looking at the study overall: Donors in the United States, Italy and Spain gave samples during acute or convalescent COVID-19. T cells, B-cell-depleted T cells, or PBMCs supplied cDNA or gDNA.

The V gene is TRBV19, the J gene TRBJ2-5; 8 nucleotides align to TRBD2. This TCR came from a human donor in a cohort sampled during active COVID-19. Material for sequencing was peripheral blood. The CDR3 DNA reads TGTGCCAGCACTGATTCGGGGGGGCGGTTTGAGACCCAGTACTTC. Protein sequence: CASTDSGGRFETQYF.